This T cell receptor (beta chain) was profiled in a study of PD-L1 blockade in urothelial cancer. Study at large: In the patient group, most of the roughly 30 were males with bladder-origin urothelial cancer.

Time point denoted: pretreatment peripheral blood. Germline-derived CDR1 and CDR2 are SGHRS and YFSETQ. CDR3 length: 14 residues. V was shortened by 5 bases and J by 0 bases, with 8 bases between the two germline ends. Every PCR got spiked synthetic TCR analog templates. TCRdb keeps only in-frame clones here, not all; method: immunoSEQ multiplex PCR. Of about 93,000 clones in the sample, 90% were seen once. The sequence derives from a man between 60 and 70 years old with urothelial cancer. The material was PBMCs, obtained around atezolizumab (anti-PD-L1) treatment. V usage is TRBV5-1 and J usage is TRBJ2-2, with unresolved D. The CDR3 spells CASSGTTNTGELFF. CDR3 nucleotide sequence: TGCGCCAGCAGTGGAACTACGAACACCGGGGAGCTGTTTTTT. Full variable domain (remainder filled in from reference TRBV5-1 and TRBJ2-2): KAGVTQTPRYLIKTRGQQVTLSCSPISGHRSVSWYQQTPGQGLQFLFEYFSETQRNKGNFPGRFSGRQFSNSRSEMNVSTLELGDSALYLCASSGTTNTGELFFGEGSRLTVL.